The 24 T cell receptor beta chains presented below share a single source sample, sequenced in a study of blood T cell repertoires in COVID-19. Profiling relied on immunoSEQ multiplex PCR, and the TCRdb table lists in-frame clones only, not all of them. The table includes 150,000 to 200,000 clones, roughly 84% detected once. The sequencing input was peripheral blood. The receptors here all came from a man between 60 and 75 years old who had recovered from COVID-19.

The chain employs TRBV6-5 and TRBJ2-4; D unclear. Germline CDR1 and CDR2: MNHEY and SVGAGI. CDR3 length equals 13 residues. Trimming removed 6 bases from V and 0 bases from J, with 6 bases in between. CDR3 amino acids: CASRAIAKNIQYF. The CDR3 DNA reads as TGTGCCAGCAGAGCCATAGCCAAAAACATTCAGTACTTC.

This clone was counted only a few times. The chain is built from TRBV19 and TRBJ1-5, with 9 bases identical to TRBD1. CDR3 length equals 13 residues. V lost 5 bases to trimming and J lost 6 bases; unmatched junction nucleotides: 2. Germline CDR1 LNHDA, CDR2 SQIVND (reference sequence). The CDR3: CASSYRGRQPQHF. CDR3 nucleotides: TGTGCCAGTAGTTACAGGGGGCGTCAGCCCCAGCATTTT.

The rearrangement joins TRBV7-9 to TRBJ2-4; D possibly corresponds to TRBD2 (5 bases). The CDR3 is 13 amino acids. CDR1 SEHNR and CDR2 FQNEAQ come from the germline V gene (reference sequence). The V and J ends lost 3 bases and 8 bases respectively, with 11 bases between them. The CDR3 DNA is TGTGCCAGCAGCTTGGCATCGCGGGACATTCAGTACTTC. Translated, it gives CASSLASRDIQYF. The variable domain in full, with the rest retrieved from reference TRBV7-9 and TRBJ2-4, is DTGVSQNPRHKITKRGQNVTFRCDPISEHNRLYWYRQTLGQGPEFLTYFQNEAQLEKSRLLSDRFSAERPKGSFSTLEIQRTEQGDSAMYLCASSLASRDIQYFGAGTRLSVL.

The CDR3 sequence: CASSQGPGQRIYEQYF. The CDR3 DNA follows: TGTGCCAGCAGCCAAGGCCCAGGGCAGCGAATCTACGAGCAGTACTTC. This chain links TRBV3-1 (or the pseudogene TRBV3-2) with TRBJ2-7, with a tentative D call TRBD1 (5 bases). The V gene's germline CDR1 is LGHDT and CDR2 YNNKEL (reference sequence). Trimming left V 1 base short and J 3 bases short, with 16 bases between. The length of the CDR3 is 16 residues.

This chain joins TRBV11-2 and TRBJ2-3, with a weak D call TRBD2 (7 bases). Trimming cost V 1 base and J 0 bases, with 17 bases left between them. The CDR3 totals 18 residues. Germline V CDR1 and CDR2: SGHAT, FQNNGV. CDR3 region: CASSLGRGRGPSTDTQYF. The CDR3 DNA sequence: TGTGCCAGCAGCTTAGGACGGGGGCGGGGGCCGAGCACAGATACGCAGTATTTT. The variable domain in full, with the rest retrieved from reference TRBV11-2 and TRBJ2-3, is EAGVAQSPRYKIIEKRQSVAFWCNPISGHATLYWYQQILGQGPKLLIQFQNNGVVDDSQLPKDRFSAERLKGVDSTLKIQPAKLEDSAVYLCASSLGRGRGPSTDTQYFGPGTRLTVL.

The CDR3 loop reads CASSEGTGGNEQFF. In DNA, the CDR3 is TGTGCCAGCAGTGAGGGGACAGGGGGCAATGAGCAGTTCTTC. The chain joins TRBV6-4 to TRBJ2-1; TRBD1 agrees at 11 bases. The CDR3 totals 14 residues. The V segment lost 3 bases and the J segment 6 bases; nucleotides outside the gene matches: 1. Germline CDR1 and CDR2: MRHNA and SNTAGT.

The gene calls are TRBV7-8 and TRBJ1-2; D may be TRBD1 (5 bases). The CDR3 is 15 residues long. V was pared by 5 bases and J by 8 bases, with 21 bases between. CDR1 SGHVS and CDR2 FQNEAQ come from the germline V gene. CDR3 region: CASSPGAGGEKGYTF. CDR3 DNA sequence: TGTGCCAGCAGCCCCGGGGCCGGGGGAGAAAAAGGCTACACCTTC.

The CDR3 DNA is TGTGCCAGCTCACCGGGACAGGACTCTGGAAACACCATATATTTT. Translation gives CASSPGQDSGNTIYF. The chain uses TRBV18 and TRBJ1-3, with 8 bases lining up with TRBD1. Germline V lookup: CDR1 KGHSH, CDR2 LQKENI. This CDR3 is built from 15 residues. The junction had 1 base not matched to a gene; V was cut back by 3 bases and J by 0 bases.

The J gene is TRBJ2-7, the V gene TRBV13, with D uncertain. The CDR3 consists of 11 residues. Germline values: CDR1 PRHDT, CDR2 FYEKMQ (reference sequence). V dropped 6 bases and J dropped 6 bases, with 9 bases sitting between them. The CDR3 loop is CASRTNLEQYF. In DNA, the CDR3 is TGTGCCAGCAGAACAAATCTCGAGCAGTACTTC.

This clone was picked up one time. The chain combines TRBV5-1 with TRBJ1-2; D is unclear. Trimming stripped 4 bases from V and 4 bases from J, with 14 bases between. The CDR3 totals 14 residues. Germline loops: CDR1 SGHRS, CDR2 YFSETQ. CDR3 protein: CASSLWGGSYGYTF. The CDR3 nucleotides read TGCGCCAGCAGCCTCTGGGGAGGGAGCTATGGCTACACCTTC.

This clone was found a few times. V is TRBV9 and J is TRBJ1-5, with 8 nucleotides matching TRBD1. The germline gives CDR1 SGDLS, CDR2 YYNGEE. This CDR3 spans 15 amino acids. Trimming took 4 bases from V and 5 from J; bases not matched to a gene: 8. CDR3 residues: CASSPGTGGDQPQHF. For the CDR3, the DNA is TGTGCCAGCAGCCCCGGGACAGGCGGTGATCAGCCCCAGCATTTT.

The chain employs TRBV2 and TRBJ2-7; TRBD2 agrees at 9 bases. This CDR3 comprises 17 residues. The V gene end was trimmed by 6 bases and the J gene end by 2 bases; junction bases not matched to a gene: 14. Germline CDR1 is SNHLY and CDR2 is FYNNEI. The CDR3, as DNA: TGTGCCAGCAGCCCCCATGGTGCTAGCGGGGACACCTACGAGCAGTACTTC. Translated: CASSPHGASGDTYEQYF.

The V and J genes are TRBV3-1 (or the pseudogene TRBV3-2) and TRBJ1-2; no clear D gene. V lost 1 base and J lost 4, with 10 bases in between. CDR3 length equals 14 residues. Germline-derived CDR1 and CDR2 are LGHDT and YNNKEL (reference sequence). CDR3 sequence: CASSQGTWAYGYTF. In nucleotides, the CDR3 is TGTGCCAGCAGCCAAGGCACCTGGGCCTATGGCTACACCTTC.

V and J are TRBV19 and TRBJ2-5, with no clear D. The CDR3 has 14 amino acids. V was cut by 5 bases and J by 4 bases, with 14 bases left in between. CDR1 and CDR2 from the germline V gene are LNHDA and SQIVND (reference sequence). CDR3 region: CASSSPIRAETQYF. For the CDR3, the DNA is TGTGCCAGTAGTTCCCCGATTCGCGCAGAGACCCAGTACTTC.

This chain uses TRBV7-8 with TRBJ1-2; D unclear. CDR3 length equals 15 residues. Looked up from germline, CDR1 is SGHVS and CDR2 is FQNEAQ. Between the trimmed V and J ends, which lost 0 bases and 5 bases, there was a span of 13 bases. This CDR3 is CASSLAGNRDYGYTF. Written as DNA, the CDR3 is TGTGCCAGCAGCTTAGCCGGTAACAGAGATTATGGCTACACCTTC.

V gene TRBV6-6 combines with J gene TRBJ1-1; D unclear. Trimming removed 7 bases at V and 0 bases at J, with 9 bases between. The CDR3 is 13 amino acids. CDR1 is MNHNY and CDR2 is SVGAGI in the germline V gene (reference sequence). This chain's CDR3 is CASKVALNTEAFF. In DNA, the CDR3 is TGTGCCAGCAAAGTAGCCCTGAACACTGAAGCTTTCTTT.

This clone was counted between two and nine times. The chain employs TRBV11-3 and TRBJ2-2, with 7 bases lining up with TRBD1. The CDR3 consists of 15 residues. From germline, CDR1 is SGHNT and CDR2 YENEEA. Germline trimming cut 0 bases from V and 3 bases from J; bases unmatched to any gene: 1. The CDR3: CASSLEGGYTGELFF. In DNA form, the CDR3 reads TGTGCCAGCAGCTTAGAAGGGGGCTACACCGGGGAGCTGTTTTTT.

The rearrangement links TRBV19 to TRBJ1-2; 9 nucleotides agree with TRBD1. CDR1 and CDR2 (germline): LNHDA, SQIVND (reference sequence). The junction had 9 bases not matched to a gene; V was cut back by 4 bases and J by 3 bases. This CDR3 contains 16 residues. The CDR3 spells CASSNTPGQGDYGYTF. The DNA for the CDR3 is TGTGCCAGTAGTAACACTCCGGGACAGGGCGACTATGGCTACACCTTC.

V is TRBV15 and J is TRBJ1-3; D possibly corresponds to TRBD1 (5 bases). Germline CDR1 reads LNHNV; CDR2 reads YYDKDF (reference sequence). This CDR3 has 14 amino acids. V dropped 5 bases and J dropped 2 bases, with 10 bases sitting between them. The CDR3 DNA reads as TGTGCCACCAGCTGGGGGGAAGCTGGAAACACCATATATTTT. Its protein is CATSWGEAGNTIYF. Full variable domain (missing parts from reference TRBV15 and TRBJ1-3): DAMVIQNPRYQVTQFGKPVTLSCSQTLNHNVMYWYQQKSSQAPKLLFHYYDKDFNNEADTPDNFQSRRPNTSFCFLDIRSPGLGDTAMYLCATSWGEAGNTIYFGEGSWLTVV.

This chain joins TRBV7-5 and TRBJ1-4; the D call TRBD1 from the table was never checked on the DNA. TRBV7-5 is a pseudogene locus. The CDR3 consists of 14 residues. The CDR3 coding sequence is TGTGCCAGAAAGGGGGCCTCAAGGGGCGAAAAACTGTTTTTT. This sequence encodes CARKGASRGEKLFF.

The chain is built from TRBV5-1 and TRBJ2-1, with D tentatively TRBD1 (6 bases). This CDR3 comprises 15 residues. Germline values: CDR1 SGHRS, CDR2 YFSETQ. The germline V and J ends were trimmed by 2 bases and 0 bases, with 9 bases remaining between them. CDR3 bases: TGCGCCAGCAGCTTCGGGACACCCTCCTACAATGAGCAGTTCTTC. The encoded protein is CASSFGTPSYNEQFF.

The chain employs TRBV7-9 and TRBJ1-2; D not certain. Trimming left V 7 bases short and J 0 bases short, with 27 bases between. Germline CDR1 SEHNR, CDR2 FQNEAQ (reference sequence). The CDR3 consists of 19 residues. The CDR3 is CASTSTYYPGGLANYGYTF. The DNA of the CDR3 is TGTGCCAGCACCTCAACTTATTACCCCGGAGGGTTAGCTAACTATGGCTACACCTTC.

Concerning this clone: The same CDR3 is also encoded by other DNA sequences in this sample. The V call is TRBV5-1, the J call TRBJ2-2; 9 bases align to TRBD1. The trim removed 0 bases at V and 4 bases at J, leaving 1 base unmatched. Germline V gives CDR1 SGHRS, CDR2 YFSETQ. The CDR3 sequence is 15 residues long. Here the CDR3 reads CASSLVGQGTGELFF. The CDR3 DNA sequence: TGCGCCAGCAGCTTGGTGGGACAGGGCACCGGGGAGCTGTTTTTT.

The CDR3 DNA is TGTGCCAGCAGCGCCGAGGACAGGTCTGGCGAGACCCAGTACTTC. Amino acids: CASSAEDRSGETQYF. This chain uses TRBV9 with TRBJ2-5; 7 nucleotides agree with TRBD1. The CDR3 consists of 15 residues. Germline V CDR1 and CDR2: SGDLS, YYNGEE. The ends lost 3 bases at V and 5 bases at J; junction bases unmatched: 10.